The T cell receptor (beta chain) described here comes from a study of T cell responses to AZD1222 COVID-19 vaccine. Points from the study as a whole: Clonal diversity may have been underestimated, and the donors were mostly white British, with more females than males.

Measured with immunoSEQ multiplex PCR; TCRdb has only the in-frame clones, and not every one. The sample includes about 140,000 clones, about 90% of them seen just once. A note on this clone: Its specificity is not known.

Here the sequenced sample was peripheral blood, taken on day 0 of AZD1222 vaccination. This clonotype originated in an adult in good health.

This chain's CDR3 is CASSFTRGRGDTQYF. The CDR3 nucleotides are TGTGCCAGCAGCTTCACGAGAGGGCGGGGAGATACGCAGTATTTT. V is TRBV7-9 and J is TRBJ2-3; a possible D gene is TRBD2 (6 bases). Trimming removed 3 bases from V and 5 bases from J, with 15 bases in between. Germline V gene lookup returns CDR1 SEHNR and CDR2 FQNEAQ (reference sequence). CDR3 length equals 15 residues. The variable domain in full, completed from reference TRBV7-9 and TRBJ2-3, reads DTGVSQNPRHKITKRGQNVTFRCDPISEHNRLYWYRQTLGQGPEFLTYFQNEAQLEKSRLLSDRFSAERPKGSFSTLEIQRTEQGDSAMYLCASSFTRGRGDTQYFGPGTRLTVL.